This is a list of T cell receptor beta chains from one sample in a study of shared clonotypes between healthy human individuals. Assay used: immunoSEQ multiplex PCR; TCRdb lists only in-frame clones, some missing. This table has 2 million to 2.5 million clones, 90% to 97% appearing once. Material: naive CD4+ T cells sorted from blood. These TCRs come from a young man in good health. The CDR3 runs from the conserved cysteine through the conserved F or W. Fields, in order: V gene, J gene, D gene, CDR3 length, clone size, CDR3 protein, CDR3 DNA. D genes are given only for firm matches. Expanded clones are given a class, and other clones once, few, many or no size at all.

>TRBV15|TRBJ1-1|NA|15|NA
CATSETGREDTEAFF
TGTGCCACCAGCGAAACAGGGAGGGAGGACACTGAAGCTTTCTTT
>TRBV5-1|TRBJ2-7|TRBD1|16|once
CASSLMMGQGAGEQYF
TGCGCCAGCAGCCTGATGATGGGACAGGGGGCGGGCGAGCAGTACTTC
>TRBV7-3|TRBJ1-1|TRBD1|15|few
CASSSTAGGDTEAFF
TGTGCCAGCAGCTCGACAGCAGGGGGCGACACTGAAGCTTTCTTT
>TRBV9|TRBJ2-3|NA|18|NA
CASSVVTSWDLLTDTQYF
TGTGCCAGCAGCGTAGTAACATCTTGGGACCTTCTCACAGATACGCAGTATTTT
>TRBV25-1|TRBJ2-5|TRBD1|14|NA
CASSDPGQGVTQYF
TGTGCCAGCAGTGATCCGGGACAGGGGGTGACCCAGTACTTC
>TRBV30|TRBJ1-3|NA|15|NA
CAWSVRRGSGNTIYF
TGTGCCTGGAGTGTACGCAGGGGCTCGGGAAACACCATATATTTT
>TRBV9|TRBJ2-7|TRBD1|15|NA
CASSGGQAPLYEQYF
TGTGCCAGCAGCGGAGGACAGGCTCCCCTATACGAGCAGTACTTC
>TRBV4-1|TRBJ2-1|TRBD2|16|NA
CASSQGPAGGTNEQFF
TGCGCCAGCAGCCAAGGACCCGCGGGGGGGACCAATGAGCAGTTCTTC
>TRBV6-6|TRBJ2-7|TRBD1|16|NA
CASCPGTGPSSYEQYF
TGTGCCAGTTGTCCCGGGACAGGGCCCTCCTCCTACGAGCAGTACTTC
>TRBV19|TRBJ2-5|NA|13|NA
CASSIGGKETQYF
TGTGCCAGTAGTATAGGCGGGAAAGAGACCCAGTACTTC
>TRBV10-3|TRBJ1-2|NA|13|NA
CAITPSGAGGYTF
TGTGCCATCACGCCGTCAGGGGCGGGTGGCTACACCTTC
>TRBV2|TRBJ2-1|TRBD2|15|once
CASSEGTRPYNEQFF
TGTGCCAGCAGCGAGGGGACTAGACCCTACAATGAGCAGTTCTTC
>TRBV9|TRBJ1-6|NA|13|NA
CASSRGRNSPLHF
TGTGCCAGCAGCAGGGGTCGCAATTCACCCCTCCACTTT
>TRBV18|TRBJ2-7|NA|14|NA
CASSTGEAEYEQYF
TGTGCCAGCTCCACGGGGGAAGCCGAATACGAGCAGTACTTC
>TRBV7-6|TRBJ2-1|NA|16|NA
CASSPRTGVGYNEQFF
TGTGCCAGCAGCCCTCGTACGGGAGTTGGCTACAATGAGCAGTTCTTC
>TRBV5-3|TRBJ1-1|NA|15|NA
CARSTKQVNDTEAFF
TGTGCCAGAAGCACGAAACAAGTAAACGACACTGAAGCTTTCTTT
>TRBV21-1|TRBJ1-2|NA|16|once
CASTCADRRDNYGYTF
TGTGCCAGCACCTGTGCAGACCGGAGGGATAACTATGGCTACACCTTC
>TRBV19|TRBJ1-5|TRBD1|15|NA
CASSMRGQGYQPQHF
TGTGCCAGTAGTATGAGGGGACAGGGGTATCAGCCCCAGCATTTT
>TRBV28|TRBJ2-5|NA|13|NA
CASTTGGQETQYF
TGTGCCAGCACCACGGGGGGCCAGGAGACCCAGTACTTC
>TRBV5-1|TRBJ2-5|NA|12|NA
CASNRDEETQYF
TGCGCCAGCAACCGGGACGAGGAGACCCAGTACTTC
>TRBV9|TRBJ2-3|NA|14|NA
CASSASSGTDTQYF
TGTGCCAGCAGCGCCTCCTCGGGCACAGATACGCAGTATTTT
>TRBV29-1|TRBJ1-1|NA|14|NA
CSVENPTIYTEAFF
TGCAGCGTTGAAAACCCGACTATTTACACTGAAGCTTTCTTT
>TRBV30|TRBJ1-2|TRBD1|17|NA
CAWSQPGQGAHSGGYTF
TGTGCCTGGAGTCAACCGGGACAGGGGGCGCATTCCGGTGGCTACACCTTC
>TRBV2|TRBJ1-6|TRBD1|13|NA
CASSRDRGSPLHF
TGTGCCAGCAGTAGAGACAGGGGATCACCCCTCCACTTT
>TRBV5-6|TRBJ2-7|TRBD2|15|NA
CASSLGEGRSYEQYF
TGTGCCAGCAGCTTGGGGGAGGGTCGGTCCTACGAGCAGTACTTC
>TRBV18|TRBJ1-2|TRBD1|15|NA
CASSPGDRDGYGYTF
TGTGCCAGCTCACCAGGGGACAGGGACGGCTATGGCTACACCTTC
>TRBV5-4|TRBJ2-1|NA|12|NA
CASTSIDHEQFF
TGTGCCAGCACTTCAATAGACCATGAGCAGTTCTTC
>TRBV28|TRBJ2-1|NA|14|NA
CASSPGTSYNEQFF
TGTGCCAGCAGCCCCGGGACCTCCTACAATGAGCAGTTCTTC
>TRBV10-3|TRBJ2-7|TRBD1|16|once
CAISERSTVGGAEQYF
TGTGCCATCAGTGAGAGATCGACGGTAGGGGGCGCCGAGCAGTACTTC
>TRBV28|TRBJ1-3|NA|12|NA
CASISSGNTIYF
TGTGCCAGTATATCCTCTGGAAACACCATATATTTT
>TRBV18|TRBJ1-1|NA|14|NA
CASSPPMADTEAFF
TGTGCCAGCTCACCACCGATGGCAGACACTGAAGCTTTCTTT